These 30 T cell receptor beta chains came from one sample sequenced in a study of T cells in tumors after PD-1 blockade. Profiling relied on immunoSEQ multiplex PCR, and the TCRdb table lists in-frame clones only, not all of them. The sample consists of 55,000 to 70,000 clones, roughly 77% of them appearing once. The source was PBMCs, collected before anti-PD-1 treatment. The source is a human donor with basal cell carcinoma.

V usage is TRBV29-1 and J usage is TRBJ2-1, with TRBD2 as a possible D gene (6 bases). The CDR3 runs 14 residues. CDR1 and CDR2 from the germline V gene are SQVTM and ANQGSEA. The V gene lost 6 bases and the J gene lost 4 bases, with 16 bases spanning the gap. In nucleotides, the CDR3 is TGCAGCGTCGCCCGGGACTCACTTTACAATGAGCAGTTCTTC. Translation: CSVARDSLYNEQFF.

Only a few counts were recorded for this clone. The CDR3 DNA reads TGTGCCTGGAGTCCGCCAGGGAACACTGAAGCTTTCTTT. It yields the protein CAWSPPGNTEAFF. The V gene is TRBV30, the J gene TRBJ1-1; no reliable D call. The CDR3 extends over 13 amino acids. Germline CDR1 and CDR2: GTSNPN and SVGIG (reference sequence). Trimming stripped 2 bases from V and 1 base from J, with 8 bases between.

A note on this clone: The junction differs from germline at one of its ends, possibly a read error. CDR3: CATRLYSGTGGSHEQYF. CDR3 nucleotide sequence: TGTGCCACCAGACTTTATTCCGGGACAGGGGGCTCCCACGAGCAGTACTTC. This rearrangement joins TRBV19 to TRBJ2-7, with TRBD1 matching over 12 bases. CDR3 length: 17 amino acids. The germline gives CDR1 LNHDA, CDR2 SQIVND (reference sequence). Variable domain in full (rest from reference TRBV19 and TRBJ2-7): DGGITQSPKYLFRKEGQNVTLSCEQNLNHDAMYWYRQDPGQGLRLIYYSQIVNDFQKGDIAEGYSVSREKKESFPLTVTSAQKNPTAFYLCATRLYSGTGGSHEQYFGPGTRLTVT.

This chain uses TRBV14 with TRBJ1-3, with D maybe TRBD1 (6 bases). The V end lost 3 bases, the J end lost 0 bases, and 9 bases lay between the germline ends. The CDR3 is made up of 15 amino acids. CDR1 and CDR2 (germline): SGHDN, FVKESK. CDR3 nucleotides: TGTGCCAGCAGCCAGAACAGGGTCTCTGGAAACACCATATATTTT. This codes for CASSQNRVSGNTIYF.

This clone was counted a few times. The chain links TRBV12-5 to TRBJ1-4; tentatively, D is TRBD1 (6 bases). Germline CDR1 LGHNT, CDR2 FRNRAP. This CDR3 is built from 13 residues. The V and J ends lost 4 bases and 10 bases respectively, with 13 bases between them. CDR3 amino acids: CASGSSQGTKLFF. The CDR3 region has the DNA TGTGCTAGTGGTTCGTCCCAGGGGACAAAACTGTTTTTT. The whole variable domain, remainder taken from reference TRBV12-5 and TRBJ1-4, is DARVTQTPRHKVTEMGQEVTMRCQPILGHNTVFWYRQTMMQGLELLAYFRNRAPLDDSGMPKDRFSAEMPDATLATLKIQPSEPRDSAVYFCASGSSQGTKLFFGSGTQLSVL.

This clone was seen only a few times. The chain is built from TRBV5-4 and TRBJ2-1; possibly TRBD1 or TRBD2 for D (7 bases each). The germline V and J ends were trimmed by 0 bases and 2 bases, with 12 bases remaining between them. The germline V gene encodes CDR1 SGHNT and CDR2 YYREEE (reference sequence). The CDR3 totals 16 residues. Here the CDR3 reads CASSLAAGGAYNEQFF. The CDR3 DNA reads as TGTGCCAGCAGCTTGGCGGCAGGGGGGGCCTACAATGAGCAGTTCTTC.

In this sample, this clone turned up a few times. The chain links TRBV7-3 to TRBJ1-1; a weak D match, TRBD1 (6 bases). CDR3 length: 14 residues. V was shortened by 5 bases and J by 8 bases, with 18 bases between the two germline ends. Germline CDR1 and CDR2: SGHTA and FQGTGA. The CDR3 reads CASSALGGAGEAFF. The CDR3 coding sequence is TGTGCCAGCAGCGCCCTCGGGGGGGCTGGCGAAGCTTTCTTT.

V and J are TRBV25-1 and TRBJ1-6; a possible D gene is TRBD1 (5 bases). V dropped 6 bases and J dropped 7 bases, with 10 bases sitting between them. In germline, CDR1 is MGHDK, CDR2 SYGVNS. The CDR3 is 13 residues long. CDR3: CASSITGNSPLHF. In DNA, the CDR3 is TGTGCCAGCAGCATAACAGGAAATTCACCCCTCCACTTT.

The table lists this clone with a few counts. J is TRBJ2-7 and V is TRBV6-9; D may be TRBD1 (6 bases). From germline, CDR1 is MNHGY and CDR2 SVAAGI. V was cut by 3 bases and J by 2 bases, with 11 bases left in between. There are 14 residues in the CDR3. The CDR3 reads CASSYGQGPYEQYF. The CDR3 DNA sequence: TGTGCCAGCAGTTACGGTCAGGGGCCCTACGAGCAGTACTTC.

The CDR3 nucleotides are TGTGCCAGCATGAACAGGGCTAATTCACCCCTCCACTTT. Translated: CASMNRANSPLHF. The V and J genes are TRBV6-5 and TRBJ1-6; D perhaps matches TRBD1 (6 bases). Germline V gene sequence: CDR1 MNHEY, CDR2 SVGAGI. This CDR3 comprises 13 residues. The germline V and J ends were trimmed by 7 bases and 6 bases, with 10 bases remaining between them.

The chain uses TRBV5-6 and TRBJ2-5, with 10 bases identical to TRBD2. Trimming cost V 1 base and J 2 bases; bases outside gene matches: 2. CDR1 and CDR2 (germline): SGHDT, YYEEEE. The CDR3 totals 15 residues. The CDR3: CASSLIAGGQETQYF. For the CDR3, the DNA is TGTGCCAGCAGCTTGATAGCGGGGGGTCAAGAGACCCAGTACTTC.

The J gene is TRBJ2-7, the V gene TRBV7-9; 11 positions match TRBD2. The CDR3 totals 14 residues. The germline CDR1 and CDR2 sequences are SEHNR and FQNEAQ (reference sequence). CDR3 sequence: CVTGTSGPSYEQYF. CDR3 nucleotide sequence: TGTGTCACGGGGACTAGCGGTCCCTCCTACGAGCAGTACTTC.

The genes are TRBV7-2 and TRBJ1-5; D is perhaps TRBD1 (5 bases). The CDR3 length is 15 residues. Germline V gene sequence: CDR1 SGHTA, CDR2 FQGNSA. V lost 0 bases to trimming and J lost 7 bases, with 13 bases between them. CDR3 sequence reads: CASSLAREGSQPQHF. The CDR3 nucleotides read TGTGCCAGCAGCTTAGCGCGAGAGGGGTCCCAGCCCCAGCATTTT.

The chain carries TRBV5-5 and TRBJ1-1; no clear D. With 0 bases removed from V and 5 bases from J, the gap between germline ends came to 11 bases. The CDR3 length is 14 residues. The V gene's germline CDR1 is SGHKS and CDR2 YYEKEE (reference sequence). The DNA of the CDR3 is TGTGCCAGCAGCTTGGAGAGGATAAGGACTGAAGCTTTCTTT. Its protein product is CASSLERIRTEAFF.

The V and J genes are TRBV2 and TRBJ1-4, with 12 bases identical to TRBD1. The CDR3 is 14 amino acids. V was clipped by 10 bases and J by 8 bases; unmatched bases: 8. Germline V CDR1 and CDR2: SNHLY, FYNNEI. Here the CDR3 reads CATKTGTGGEKLFF. The CDR3 nucleotides are TGTGCCACCAAAACCGGGACAGGGGGCGAAAAACTGTTTTTT. The variable domain in full, with the rest retrieved from reference TRBV2 and TRBJ1-4, is EPEVTQTPSHQVTQMGQEVILRCVPISNHLYFYWYRQILGQKVEFLVSFYNNEISEKSEIFDDQFSVERPDGSNFTLKIRSTKLEDSAMYFCATKTGTGGEKLFFGSGTQLSVL.

The rearrangement uses TRBV7-3 and TRBJ2-2, with no clear D. V dropped 2 bases and J dropped 6 bases, with 13 bases sitting between them. This CDR3 is 15 amino acids long. Per the germline V gene, CDR1 is SGHTA and CDR2 is FQGTGA. The CDR3 reads CASSLDAGGPGELFF. The CDR3 DNA is TGTGCCAGCAGCTTAGACGCAGGCGGTCCCGGGGAGCTGTTTTTT. The full variable domain, in which reference TRBV7-3 and TRBJ2-2 provide the parts outside the CDR3, is GAGVSQTPSNKVTEKGKYVELRCDPISGHTALYWYRQSLGQGPEFLIYFQGTGAADDSGLPNDRFFAVRPEGSVSTLKIQRTERGDSAVYLCASSLDAGGPGELFFGEGSRLTVL.

There are a few counts of this clone. CDR3 amino acids: CASKWQSNTEAFF. The CDR3 DNA is TGTGCCAGCAAATGGCAATCCAACACTGAAGCTTTCTTT. V usage is TRBV6-5 and J usage is TRBJ1-1; unclear D gene. Germline CDR1 MNHEY, CDR2 SVGAGI. The CDR3 is 13 residues long. V lost 7 bases to trimming and J lost 2 bases, with 11 bases between them.

V gene TRBV6-5 combines with J gene TRBJ2-7; D is undetermined. V dropped 2 bases and J dropped 3 bases, with 11 bases sitting between them. The germline V gene encodes CDR1 MNHEY and CDR2 SVGAGI. The CDR3 sequence is 14 residues long. CDR3 sequence (DNA): TGTGCCAGCAGTTACACCGGCGGAGACTACGAGCAGTACTTC. This gives the protein CASSYTGGDYEQYF.

The chain recombines TRBV3-1 (or the pseudogene TRBV3-2) with TRBJ2-7; TRBD2 agrees at 8 bases. Looked up from germline, CDR1 is LGHDT and CDR2 is YNNKEL (reference sequence). V trimming: 4 bases; J trimming: 2 bases; junction bases outside the gene matches: 4. The CDR3 spans 14 residues. The CDR3 DNA sequence: TGTGCCAGCAGCCCGCAGCGGGGGCCCTACGAGCAGTACTTC. It codes for CASSPQRGPYEQYF.

The chain uses TRBV6-5 and TRBJ1-1, with 7 nucleotides matching TRBD1. This CDR3 has 14 residues. Looked up from germline, CDR1 is MNHEY and CDR2 is SVGAGI. V lost 6 bases and J lost 0; bases outside the gene matches: 4. The CDR3 sequence is CASRGTDVNTEAFF. CDR3 DNA: TGTGCCAGCAGGGGGACAGACGTGAACACTGAAGCTTTCTTT.

This clone was seen a single time. The gene calls are TRBV27 and TRBJ2-2; a weak D match, TRBD1 (5 bases). V was pared by 7 bases and J by 4 bases, with 16 bases between. The CDR3 is made up of 15 amino acids. The germline V gene has CDR1 MNHEY and CDR2 SMNVEV (reference sequence). Written as DNA, the CDR3 is TGTGCCAGCACCCAATGGGGCAGCCTCACCGGGGAGCTGTTTTTT. The encoded protein is CASTQWGSLTGELFF.

A single count supports this clone. This chain connects TRBV9 to TRBJ2-1, with a possible D match to TRBD2 (5 bases). Germline CDR1 and CDR2: SGDLS and YYNGEE. The V end lost 4 bases, the J end lost 4 bases, and 18 bases lay between the germline ends. The CDR3 has 16 residues. The CDR3 sequence: CASSRTDSRQYNEQFF. The CDR3 DNA reads as TGTGCCAGCAGCAGAACGGACTCCCGTCAATACAATGAGCAGTTCTTC. Using reference TRBV9 and TRBJ2-1 for the parts outside the CDR3, the full variable domain is DSGVTQTPKHLITATGQRVTLRCSPRSGDLSVYWYQQSLDQGLQFLIQYYNGEERAKGNILERFSAQQFPDLHSELNLSSLELGDSALYFCASSRTDSRQYNEQFFGPGTRLTVL.

This chain joins TRBV12-3 or TRBV12-4 and TRBJ2-3; D is unresolved. Trimming stripped 3 bases from V and 4 bases from J, with 8 bases between. The CDR3 has 13 amino acids. In DNA, the CDR3 is TGTGCCAGCAGTTTTAGGTGGTCAGATACGCAGTATTTT. This codes for CASSFRWSDTQYF.

The chain carries TRBV2 and TRBJ1-5; D unresolved. The CDR3 loop spans 12 amino acids. The V end was cut by 1 base, the J end by 7 bases, with 5 bases between. Looked up from germline, CDR1 is SNHLY and CDR2 is FYNNEI. CDR3 DNA: TGTGCCAGCAGTGAAGAGAGGCAGCCCCAGCATTTT. Protein product: CASSEERQPQHF.

The V gene is TRBV4-2, the J gene TRBJ1-3; D call uncertain. With 3 bases removed from V and 0 bases from J, the gap between germline ends came to 9 bases. Germline CDR1 reads LGHNA; CDR2 reads YNFKEQ. This CDR3 comprises 15 residues. The CDR3: CASSQDQNSGNTIYF. The CDR3 bases are TGTGCCAGCAGCCAGGACCAGAACTCTGGAAACACCATATATTTT.

Of note for this clone: The same CDR3 arises from other DNA sequences in this sample as well. This chain links TRBV11-3 with TRBJ2-2; no clear D gene. The germline gives CDR1 SGHNT, CDR2 YENEEA. CDR3 length: 13 amino acids. V dropped 0 bases and J dropped 7 bases, with 6 bases sitting between them. In DNA form, the CDR3 reads TGTGCCAGCAGCTTAGATCCGGGCGGGGAGCTGTTTTTT. It specifies CASSLDPGGELFF.

V is TRBV21-1 and J is TRBJ2-3; the table's D call, TRBD2, was not checked against the DNA. TRBV21-1 is reported as a pseudogene. This CDR3 has 17 residues. CDR3 sequence reads: CASISFGGGPSTDTQYF. Here the CDR3 DNA reads TGTGCCAGCATAAGTTTCGGGGGGGGCCCTAGCACAGATACGCAGTATTTT.

The rearrangement uses TRBV5-5 and TRBJ1-5, with D possibly TRBD1 on 5 matching bases. The CDR3 sequence is 13 residues long. Germline V lookup: CDR1 SGHKS, CDR2 YYEKEE (reference sequence). With 7 bases removed from V and 5 bases from J, the gap between germline ends came to 13 bases. The CDR3 protein is CASGRQIDQPQHF. The DNA for the CDR3 is TGTGCCAGCGGCCGACAGATTGATCAGCCCCAGCATTTT.

V gene TRBV28 combines with J gene TRBJ2-5, with 13 positions matching TRBD2. The CDR3 has 14 residues. Germline assignment: CDR1 MDHEN and CDR2 SYDVKM. The CDR3 spells CTTGTSGVGETQYF. CDR3 sequence (DNA): TGTACCACCGGGACTAGCGGGGTTGGGGAGACCCAGTACTTC.

The rearrangement joins TRBV7-2 to TRBJ2-7, with D maybe TRBD1 (5 bases). This CDR3 region has 14 residues. CDR1 is SGHTA and CDR2 is FQGNSA in the germline V gene. Trimming took 5 bases from V and 6 from J, leaving 17 bases between them. The CDR3 protein is CASSPQGRVGEQYF. CDR3 sequence (DNA): TGTGCCAGCAGCCCCCAGGGCAGGGTCGGCGAGCAGTACTTC.